The sequence of this T cell receptor (beta chain) was determined in a study of cytomegalovirus exposure and HLA in healthy donors (dated by TCRdb to about 2017). Turning to the overall study: In an earlier analysis of under 600 of the donors, 276 Gb of sequence data and 100 million or so unique TCR beta sequences from roughly 200 million T cells were reported. In an earlier analysis of several hundred of the donors, high-throughput TCR beta sequencing was used to judge whether each TCR beta V gene segment behaved as functional or pseudogenic. Typing coverage differed by locus: A, B, C, DRB1 and DQB1 were typed in roughly 620-640 donors, DQA1 in around 500, DPA1 in roughly 590, and DPB1 in roughly 470. Donor age, sex, ethnicity and CMV serostatus were compiled together with the repertoire data. Every repertoire in the discovery cohort had been generated on one and the same sequencing platform. Both class I and class II loci were covered by HLA typing, at four-digit resolution. Several DR-DQ haplotypes were handled as single units for association and clustering because linkage in the cohort was strong. In addition to the first cohort of hundreds of subjects, a separate validation cohort of 120 different subjects was used. Around 320 gigabases of sequencing data and approximately 93 million unique TCR sequences were included in an early release covering roughly 700 HLA-typed donors. Using immunosequencing, the study profiled T cell repertoires from 500 to 800 subjects and related those repertoires to cytomegalovirus serostatus. Rather than drawing on any new phenotypic data, the later analysis identified candidate immune exposures from TCR beta sequences and the way those sequences occurred across donors. To study patterns of TCR occurrence, a later analysis re-analyzed previously published TCR beta repertoires from just over 650 donors and added high-resolution HLA genotyping. On average, roughly 240,000 unique TCR beta nucleotide sequences were sequenced per donor among about 400 genotyped donors of the cohort, with 15% to 20% of those sequences being non-productive. The genetic ancestry cluster associated with self-reported Caucasian donors included over 80% of the roughly 400 genotyped donors. The study aimed to test whether signatures of past pathogen exposure could be identified by cataloging public T cell receptors. A later genetic analysis used genome-wide SNP genotypes for about 55% of the 666 donors, treating that subset as a discovery cohort. To predict cytomegalovirus infection status, the study brought together high-throughput TCR immunosequencing, statistical association of individual TCRs with disease status, and machine learning. On the study overall, not on this receptor specifically: In a later analysis, most CMV-associated TCR beta chains were found to appear HLA-restricted, with HLA associations seemingly driven largely by CMV exposure. In a later analysis, several top co-occurrence clusters were reported to appear linked to parvovirus B19, influenza, CMV and Epstein-Barr virus. Seventeen rarely observed V segments, including chromosome 9 orphons, were excluded from the earlier analysis of some 590 of the donors because counts were too low. An association between a missense DCLRE1C variant and V-gene and J-gene trimming of TCR beta chains was found in a later genetic analysis and replicated in an independent cohort. In a later analysis, HLA-associated TCR beta chains were found to be more clonally expanded and to have lower generation probabilities than equally common non-associated chains. The cohort was sequenced for TCR beta chains only, and without alpha or paired-chain data the features that could be detected were limited. The presence/absence analyses assumed that sequencing depth was roughly uniform across donors, and that assumption may not be true. Correlated functional status among segregating V segments might be attributable to linkage disequilibrium, but an unknown experimental factor could not be ruled out. Some IMGT-functional V segments, including TRBV6-2 and TRBV6-3, could not be told apart with the 87-base-pair reads, so those segments were excluded. In an earlier analysis of 587 of the donors, most TCR beta V segments appeared in productive rearrangements about 87% or about 30% of the time, broadly matching IMGT annotations. It was suggested by the authors that the approach could potentially be generalized to other disease states and immunological phenotypes. A group of highly shared sequence variants was considered likely to be a technical artifact of the sequencing pipeline. Most TCR sequences were observed very rarely across donors, whereas some public TCRs were present in many individuals. CMV serostatus was the only immune exposure information available for the cohort. A later genetic analysis reported fewer N-insertions in productive TCRs among donors in an Asian-associated ancestry cluster than the roughly 620-donor mean. A later analysis found that TCR association rates varied across HLA loci, with DRB1 alleles showing the most associated TCRs and HLA-C alleles the fewest. Cytomegalovirus status was reported to be diagnosed by the classifier with high specificity and sensitivity in both the original and validation cohorts. Because HLA typing was unavailable for some donors at each locus, only the typed subset was used in association tests. Strong co-occurrence of HLA alleles, especially DR and DQ, made assigning TCR associations to individual alleles difficult. The study listed approximately 150 TCR beta chains as associated with cytomegalovirus. A further reported finding was that TCR beta sequences accurately predicted the HLA-A and HLA-B alleles for most subjects in the first cohort. A later analysis associated 16,951 TCR beta sequences with specific HLA alleles at a false discovery rate of 0.05. Three of the identified cytomegalovirus-associated TCR beta chains were confirmed in vitro to be specific for cytomegalovirus antigens.

The cohort comprised some 730 healthy bone marrow donors. At the time of sampling, every cohort member was nominally healthy, though immune exposures that went unrecorded were likely present. The donor was CMV seropositive and was included in the group of 250 to 300 seropositive cohort members. Each donor provided a peripheral blood sample, and peripheral blood mononuclear cells were used for TCR beta sequencing. Genomic DNA was extracted from the blood cell samples with the Qiagen DNeasy Blood Extraction Kit. As to this clone: Its antigen is currently not known. The sample holds no much larger clone one base away, and base qualities are not on file.

Preparation of the library involved the immunoSEQ multiplex PCR assay. For the multiplex PCR, a mixture combining 60 forward primers for TCR Vbeta segments and 13 reverse primers for TCR Jbeta segments was used. The CDR3 region of rearranged TCR beta genes was amplified from genomic DNA with a multiplex PCR assay. The Illumina HiSeq System was used to sequence the amplified TCR beta libraries as 87-base-pair reads. Per the authors' processing: In a later analysis, tens of millions of unique TCR beta chains were counted across the 500 to 850 repertoires, and around 10 million of these chains were shared by at least two donors. Raw reads were error-corrected and collapsed into unique sequences by a nearest-neighbor algorithm in which closely related sequences were merged to remove PCR and sequencing errors. Alignment of CDR3 sequences to IMGT reference sequences was used to assign V, D and J gene segments. For a sequence to be retained, a match of at least six nucleotides to both a V gene segment and a J gene segment was required. Rearrangements were classified as productive when the CDR3 lacked stop codons and remained in frame with V and J, and all other rearrangements were classified as non-productive. Following IMGT convention, CDR3 was defined as the stretch from the second conserved V-encoded cysteine up to the conserved J-encoded phenylalanine. In an earlier analysis of 550 to 650 of the donors, sequences lacking an unambiguous match to a single V gene segment were excluded. In an earlier analysis of some 590 of the donors, a V segment was called functional when productive rearrangements were above 56.7%, and segregating when the standard deviation between donors exceeded 5%. A statistical classification framework was built for diagnosing cytomegalovirus status from the catalog of TCR beta chain sequences. A later analysis assigned V and J genes by comparing TCR nucleotide sequences with IMGT/GENE-DB human TR gene sequences. A later analysis assigned CDR3 sequences and most-parsimonious VDJ recombination scenarios with the TCRdist pipeline. A later analysis defined each TCR beta chain by its CDR3 amino acid sequence plus V-gene family, and excluded reads lacking a unique V-gene family. A later analysis removed roughly 590 highly shared, low-generation-probability nucleotide sequences to deal with suspected cross-contamination and a sequencing artifact. In a later analysis, a clonal expansion index was calculated for each public chain from normalized within-repertoire ranks of inferred template counts. In a later analysis, generation probabilities were computed using a VDJ recombination model fitted to out-of-frame rearrangements, and the results were checked against IGoR. In a later analysis, hypergeometric tests were used to score TCR-TCR, TCR-HLA and TCR-CMV co-occurrence, with a repertoire-size bias correction applied to TCR pairs. To estimate false discovery rates, a later analysis permuted the HLA or CMV assignments 20 times. In a later analysis, co-occurring TCRs were grouped using DBSCAN, with TCRdist sequence similarity added in when clustering inside HLA-allele-positive subsets. Co-occurrence clustering excluded repertoires with fewer than 30,000 or more than 120,000 public chains, plus five with anomalous nucleotide sharing. Held by TCRdb, this immuneACCESS table contains in-frame sequences only and omits some clones. Under half of the omission traces to an unresolved V gene where checked; the cause of the rest is unknown. That table supplies the V and J calls and clone size; D and trimming were determined from the DNA. Here the sample has around 99,000 clones; roughly 76% occur a single time. The ten largest clones take up about 8% of the sample.

According to the germline V gene, CDR1 reads SNHLY and CDR2 reads FYNNEI. The CDR3 measures 11 amino acids from cysteine to phenylalanine. Only the CDR3 part of the read is kept: 33 bases, read in frame from the first base. V and J are truncated by 7 bases and 3 bases respectively, leaving an intervening sequence of 6 bases. The sequenced sample consisted of PBMCs. The chain is assembled from TRBV2 and TRBJ2-5; the D gene is perhaps TRBD2, on 5 matching bases. The receptor comes from a woman in her 50s in good health and CMV-seropositive. The DNA sequence is as follows: TGTGCCAGCATGCGGGAAGAGACCCAGTACTTC. It specifies CASMREETQYF.